These 13 T cell receptor beta chains were sequenced from one sample in a study of T-cell reconstitution after alpha-beta-depleted transplantation in children. The TCRbeta library was prepared with unique molecular identifiers. TCRdb passed the PCR reads through MiXCR, listing each CDR3 protein once. The sample lists roughly 150,000 distinct CDR3 sequences, 11% occurring once. The sample was PBMCs, taken before TCRalphabeta/CD19-depleted stem cell transplant. Receptor source: a boy younger than 10 with acute myeloid leukemia, due to receive a stem cell transplant.

This clonotype occurred many times. This chain connects TRBV4-1 to TRBJ2-5; 15 bases align to TRBD2. Germline CDR1 is MGHRA and CDR2 is YSYEKL. The CDR3 is 19 amino acids. The V segment lost 3 bases and the J segment 5 bases; nucleotides outside the gene matches: 13. CDR3 loop: CASSHPGLAGGPRRETQYF. The CDR3 nucleotides are TGCGCCAGCAGCCATCCCGGACTAGCGGGGGGGCCAAGGCGGGAGACCCAGTACTTC.

The table lists this clonotype with many counts. The CDR3 loop is CASSFLGTSGFSYNEQFF. CDR3 sequence (DNA): TGTGCCAGCAGTTTTTTAGGGACTAGCGGGTTCTCCTACAATGAGCAGTTCTTC. This chain joins TRBV27 and TRBJ2-1, with TRBD2 identical over 12 bases. V was clipped by 3 bases and J by 0 bases; unmatched bases: 6. The CDR3 is 18 amino acids. Germline CDR1 and CDR2: MNHEY and SMNVEV (reference sequence).

This clonotype was counted ten times or more. V gene TRBV4-1 combines with J gene TRBJ1-6, with D possibly TRBD1 on 5 matching bases. Trimming removed 1 base at V and 9 bases at J, with 10 bases between. The CDR3 length is 14 residues. Germline V CDR1 and CDR2: MGHRA, YSYEKL. CDR3 loop: CASSQASGSSPLHF. As DNA, the CDR3 is TGCGCCAGCAGCCAAGCGTCAGGGAGTTCACCCCTCCACTTT.

Many counts were recorded for this clonotype. The V and J genes are TRBV3-1 and TRBJ1-3; D remains unclear. There are 12 residues in the CDR3. The V end lost 5 bases, the J end lost 7 bases, and 9 bases lay between the germline ends. CDR1 and CDR2 (germline): LGHDT, YNNKEL (reference sequence). The CDR3 coding sequence is TGTGCCAGCAGCGCTGCAAGGAACACCATATATTTT. Translated: CASSAARNTIYF. Filled out from reference TRBV3-1 and TRBJ1-3, the complete variable domain reads DTAVSQTPKYLVTQMGNDKSIKCEQNLGHDTMYWYKQDSKKFLKIMFSYNNKELIINETVPNRFSPKSPDKAHLNLHINSLELGDSAVYFCASSAARNTIYFGEGSWLTVV.

The sample holds many counts of this clonotype. The V call is TRBV20-1, the J call TRBJ1-5; D perhaps matches TRBD1 (6 bases). Trimming stripped 5 bases from V and 1 base from J, with 18 bases between. Per the germline V gene, CDR1 is DFQATT and CDR2 is SNEGSKA (reference sequence). The CDR3 is 16 amino acids. The CDR3 DNA reads TGCAGTGCTCAACGGGGGGGCAGACTAAGCAATCAGCCCCAGCATTTT. Translating gives CSAQRGGRLSNQPQHF.

This clonotype has a count of ten or more. The V and J genes are TRBV5-1 and TRBJ1-5, with D maybe TRBD1 (6 bases). The ends were cut back, 1 base at V and 7 bases at J, with 15 bases in the middle. Germline CDR1 reads SGHRS; CDR2 reads YFSETQ. This CDR3 is built from 15 residues. CDR3 in amino acids: CASSLSSPGEQPQHF. CDR3 DNA sequence: TGCGCCAGCAGCTTGTCGTCCCCAGGGGAACAGCCCCAGCATTTT. Combining the CDR3 with reference TRBV5-1 and TRBJ1-5 gives the whole variable domain KAGVTQTPRYLIKTRGQQVTLSCSPISGHRSVSWYQQTPGQGLQFLFEYFSETQRNKGNFPGRFSGRQFSNSRSEMNVSTLELGDSALYLCASSLSSPGEQPQHFGDGTRLSIL.

This clonotype was seen many times. The CDR3 carries no conserved terminal phenylalanine or tryptophan, so it likely arises from a read error. V usage is TRBV3-1 and J usage is TRBJ2-3, with TRBD2 matching 9 bases. The trim removed 4 bases at V and 1 base at J, leaving 6 bases unmatched. Germline V gene lookup returns CDR1 LGHDT and CDR2 YNNKEL (reference sequence). There are 16 residues in the CDR3. The CDR3 sequence: CASSRDASGGTDTQYL. The CDR3, as DNA: TGTGCCAGCAGCCGCGATGCTAGCGGGGGCACAGATACGCAGTATCTT.

This clonotype was counted ten times or more. The rearrangement links TRBV9 to TRBJ2-1; D may be TRBD1 (5 bases). The CDR3 sequence is 15 residues long. Trimming cost V 0 bases and J 2 bases, with 9 bases left between them. From germline, CDR1 is SGDLS and CDR2 YYNGEE. The CDR3 nucleotides are TGTGCCAGCAGCGTAGGTTCGACAGCCTACAATGAGCAGTTCTTC. This gives the protein CASSVGSTAYNEQFF.

For this clonotype: This may come from a read error, since a much larger clone is one base off. The V and J genes are TRBV10-3 and TRBJ2-3; 9 bases match TRBD2. The CDR3 covers 14 residues. Germline assignment: CDR1 ENHRY and CDR2 SYGVKD. The CDR3 loop reads CAISGAGGTDRQYF. The CDR3 coding sequence is TGTGCCATCAGTGGAGCGGGGGGAACAGATAGGCAGTATTTT.

This clonotype is a singleton in its sample. The chain couples TRBV29-1 to TRBJ2-4; 8 bases map to TRBD1. The CDR3 extends over 17 amino acids. The V segment lost 6 bases and the J segment 0 bases; nucleotides outside the gene matches: 13. Germline-derived CDR1 and CDR2 are SQVTM and ANQGSEA. CDR3: CSVSSRTGSLAKNIQYF. As DNA, the CDR3 is TGCAGCGTGTCATCCCGGACAGGGTCATTAGCCAAAAACATTCAGTACTTC.

This clonotype showed up many times. The genes are TRBV20-1 and TRBJ1-3, with D possibly being TRBD1 (6 bases). This CDR3 is built from 13 residues. Trimming took off 6 bases at V and 4 bases at J, with 13 bases between the two ends. The germline V gene encodes CDR1 DFQATT and CDR2 SNEGSKA (reference sequence). Here the CDR3 DNA reads TGCAGTGCCCCAAAGGACAGCGGAAACACCATATATTTT. It translates to CSAPKDSGNTIYF.

Of note for this clonotype: One base away lies a much larger clone, so this may be a sequencing read error. The J gene is TRBJ2-7, the V gene TRBV6-1; a possible D gene is TRBD1 (5 bases). CDR1 MNHNS and CDR2 SASEGT come from the germline V gene. The CDR3 runs to 15 residues. V dropped 9 bases and J dropped 1 base, with 19 bases sitting between them. CDR3 nucleotides: TGTGCCAGTGCAATCCTTGGGGCAGGGTCCTACGAGCAGTACTTC. This translates into CASAILGAGSYEQYF.

There are many counts of this clonotype. DNA of the CDR3: TGTGCCAGCAGCTACAAAATCCTAGCGGGAGCTCCAGATACGCAGTATTTT. Its translation: CASSYKILAGAPDTQYF. The chain joins TRBV6-5 to TRBJ2-3, with 10 bases aligning to TRBD2. Germline trimming cut 6 bases from V and 4 bases from J; bases unmatched to any gene: 13. The CDR3 is 17 residues long. In germline, CDR1 is MNHEY, CDR2 SVGAGI.